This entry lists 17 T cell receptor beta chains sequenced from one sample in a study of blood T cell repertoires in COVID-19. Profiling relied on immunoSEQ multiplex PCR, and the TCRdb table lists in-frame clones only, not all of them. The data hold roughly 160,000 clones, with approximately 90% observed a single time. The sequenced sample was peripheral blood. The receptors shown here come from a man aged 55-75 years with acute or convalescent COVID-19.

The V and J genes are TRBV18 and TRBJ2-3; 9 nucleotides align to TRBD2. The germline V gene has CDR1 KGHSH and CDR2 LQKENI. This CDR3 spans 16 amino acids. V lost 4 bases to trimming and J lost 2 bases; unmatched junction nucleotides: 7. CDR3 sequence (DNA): TGTGCCAGCTCACAGCAGGTAGCGGGAGTCACAGATACGCAGTATTTT. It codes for CASSQQVAGVTDTQYF.

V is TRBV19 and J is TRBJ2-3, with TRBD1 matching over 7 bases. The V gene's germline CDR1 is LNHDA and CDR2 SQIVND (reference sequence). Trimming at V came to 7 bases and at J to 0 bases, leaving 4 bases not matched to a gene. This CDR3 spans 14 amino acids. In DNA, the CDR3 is TGTGCCAGTACCCCGGGACAGAGCACAGATACGCAGTATTTT. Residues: CASTPGQSTDTQYF.

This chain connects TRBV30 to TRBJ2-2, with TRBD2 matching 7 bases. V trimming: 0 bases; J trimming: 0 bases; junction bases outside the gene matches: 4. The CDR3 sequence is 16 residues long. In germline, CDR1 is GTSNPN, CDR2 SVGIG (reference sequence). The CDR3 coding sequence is TGTGCCTGGAGTGTGCGAGCGGGGACGAACACCGGGGAGCTGTTTTTT. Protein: CAWSVRAGTNTGELFF.

The CDR3 sequence: CASSPPPTSGKQKETQYF. The CDR3 DNA reads TGTGCCAGCAGCCCTCCTCCTACTAGCGGGAAGCAGAAAGAGACCCAGTACTTC. The chain recombines TRBV5-4 with TRBJ2-5; 10 bases fit TRBD2. V was pared by 4 bases and J by 3 bases, with 15 bases of the junction left unmatched. The CDR3 has 18 amino acids. Germline V gene lookup returns CDR1 SGHNT and CDR2 YYREEE (reference sequence).

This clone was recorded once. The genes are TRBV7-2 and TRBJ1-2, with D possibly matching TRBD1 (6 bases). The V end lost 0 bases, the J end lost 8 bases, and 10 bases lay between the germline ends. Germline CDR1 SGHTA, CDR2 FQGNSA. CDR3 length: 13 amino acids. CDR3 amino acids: CASSLARGEGYTF. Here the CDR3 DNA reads TGTGCCAGCAGCTTAGCCAGGGGAGAGGGCTACACCTTC.

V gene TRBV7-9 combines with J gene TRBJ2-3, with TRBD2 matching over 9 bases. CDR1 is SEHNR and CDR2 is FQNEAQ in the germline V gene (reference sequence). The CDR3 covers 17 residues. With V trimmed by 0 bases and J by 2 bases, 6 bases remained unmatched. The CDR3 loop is CASSLAGPGLATDTQYF. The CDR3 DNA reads TGTGCCAGCAGCTTAGCGGGCCCGGGACTAGCCACAGATACGCAGTATTTT. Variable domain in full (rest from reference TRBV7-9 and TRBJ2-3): DTGVSQNPRHKITKRGQNVTFRCDPISEHNRLYWYRQTLGQGPEFLTYFQNEAQLEKSRLLSDRFSAERPKGSFSTLEIQRTEQGDSAMYLCASSLAGPGLATDTQYFGPGTRLTVL.

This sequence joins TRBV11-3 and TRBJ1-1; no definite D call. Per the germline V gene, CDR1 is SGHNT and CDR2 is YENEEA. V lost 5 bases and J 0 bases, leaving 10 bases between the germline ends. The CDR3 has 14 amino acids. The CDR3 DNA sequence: TGTGCCAGCAGCCCCACGGGGTTGAACACTGAAGCTTTCTTT. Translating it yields CASSPTGLNTEAFF.

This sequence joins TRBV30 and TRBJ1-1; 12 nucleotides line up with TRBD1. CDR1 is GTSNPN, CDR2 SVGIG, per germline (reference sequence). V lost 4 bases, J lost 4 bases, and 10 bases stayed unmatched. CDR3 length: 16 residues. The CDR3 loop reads CAWNEPGQGATTEAFF. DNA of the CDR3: TGTGCCTGGAACGAGCCGGGACAGGGGGCAACCACTGAAGCTTTCTTT.

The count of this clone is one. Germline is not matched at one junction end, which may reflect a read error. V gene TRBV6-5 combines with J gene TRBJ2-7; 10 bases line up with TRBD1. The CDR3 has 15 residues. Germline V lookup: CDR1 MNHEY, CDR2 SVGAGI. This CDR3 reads CASTYSTGGRYEQYF. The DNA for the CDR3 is TGTGCCAGCACTTACTCGACAGGGGGCCGGTACGAGCAGTACTTC.

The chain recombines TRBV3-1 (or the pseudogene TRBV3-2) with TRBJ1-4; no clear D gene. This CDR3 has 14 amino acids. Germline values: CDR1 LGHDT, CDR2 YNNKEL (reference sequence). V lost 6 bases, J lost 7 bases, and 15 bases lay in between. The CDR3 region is CASSWTARGEKLFF. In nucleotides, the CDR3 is TGTGCCAGCAGTTGGACGGCGCGGGGTGAAAAACTGTTTTTT.

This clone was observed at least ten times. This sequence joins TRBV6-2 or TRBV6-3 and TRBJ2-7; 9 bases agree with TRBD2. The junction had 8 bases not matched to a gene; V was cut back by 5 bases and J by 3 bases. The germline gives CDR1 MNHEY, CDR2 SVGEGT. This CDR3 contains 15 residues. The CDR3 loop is CASSKLAGGDYEQYF. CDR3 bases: TGTGCCAGCAGTAAACTAGCGGGCGGTGACTACGAGCAGTACTTC.

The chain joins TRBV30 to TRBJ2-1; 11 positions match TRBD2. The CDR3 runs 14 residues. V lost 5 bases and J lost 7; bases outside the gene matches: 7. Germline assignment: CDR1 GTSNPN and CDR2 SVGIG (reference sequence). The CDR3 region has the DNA TGTGCCTGGGGTAGCGGGAGGGCCGGGAATGAGCAGTTCTTC. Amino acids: CAWGSGRAGNEQFF.

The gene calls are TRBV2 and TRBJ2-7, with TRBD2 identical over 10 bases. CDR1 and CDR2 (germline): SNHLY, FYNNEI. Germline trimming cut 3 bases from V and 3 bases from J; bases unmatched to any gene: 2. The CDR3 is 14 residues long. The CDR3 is CASSDASGGYEQYV. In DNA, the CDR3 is TGTGCCAGCAGTGATGCTAGCGGGGGCTACGAGCAGTACGTC.

The CDR3 sequence: CASSEGTPSGPQHF. CDR3 bases: TGTGCCAGCAGTGAAGGGACACCCTCCGGGCCCCAGCATTTT. V and J are TRBV2 and TRBJ1-5, with D perhaps TRBD1 (5 bases). The ends were cut back, 1 base at V and 9 bases at J, with 13 bases in the middle. Germline assignment: CDR1 SNHLY and CDR2 FYNNEI. This CDR3 has 14 residues.

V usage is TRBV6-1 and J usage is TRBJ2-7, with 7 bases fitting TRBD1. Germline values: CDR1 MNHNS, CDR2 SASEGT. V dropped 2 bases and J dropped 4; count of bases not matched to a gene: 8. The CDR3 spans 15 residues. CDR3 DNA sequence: TGTGCCAGCAGTGAATGGGGGACAGCCTTTTACGAGCAGTACGTC. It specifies CASSEWGTAFYEQYV.

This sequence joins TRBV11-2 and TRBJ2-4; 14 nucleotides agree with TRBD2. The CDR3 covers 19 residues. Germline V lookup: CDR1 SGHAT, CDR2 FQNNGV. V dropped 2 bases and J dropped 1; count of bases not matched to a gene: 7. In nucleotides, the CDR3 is TGTGCCAGCAGCTTAACGACTAGCGGGGGGGCCGGGGCCAAAAACATTCAGTACTTC. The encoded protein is CASSLTTSGGAGAKNIQYF.

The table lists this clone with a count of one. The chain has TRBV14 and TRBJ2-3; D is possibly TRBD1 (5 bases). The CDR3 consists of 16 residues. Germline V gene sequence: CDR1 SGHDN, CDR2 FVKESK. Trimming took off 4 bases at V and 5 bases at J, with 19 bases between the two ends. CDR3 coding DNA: TGTGCCAGCAGCCCGCCTGGTTGGGGCTCTCTAGATACGCAGTATTTT. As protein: CASSPPGWGSLDTQYF.